These 9 T cell receptor beta chains share one sample of origin, sequenced in a study of blood T cell repertoires in COVID-19. The protocol was immunoSEQ multiplex PCR, while the TCRdb copy is restricted to in-frame clones and leaves out a portion. Here the sample spans approximately 300,000 clones, over 75% being singletons. The sample consisted of peripheral blood. These receptor sequences come from a woman aged 45-60 years with active or convalescent COVID-19.

Comment on this clone: One junction end disagrees with the germline gene, perhaps due to a read error. The chain joins TRBV6-5 to TRBJ1-2; 7 bases map to TRBD1. Germline V lookup: CDR1 MNHEY, CDR2 SVGAGI. This CDR3 spans 13 amino acids. As DNA, the CDR3 is TGTGCCGGCAGCATAGACAGGGATGATGGCTACACCTTC. The encoded protein is CAGSIDRDDGYTF.

The chain uses TRBV9 and TRBJ1-1, with D unresolved. In germline, CDR1 is SGDLS, CDR2 YYNGEE. This CDR3 contains 14 residues. V was trimmed by 4 bases and J by 3 bases, leaving 13 bases between them. The CDR3 DNA follows: TGTGCCAGCAGCTTGGACGGGAGGGACACTGAAGCTTTCTTT. It encodes CASSLDGRDTEAFF. Full variable domain (remainder filled in from reference TRBV9 and TRBJ1-1): DSGVTQTPKHLITATGQRVTLRCSPRSGDLSVYWYQQSLDQGLQFLIQYYNGEERAKGNILERFSAQQFPDLHSELNLSSLELGDSALYFCASSLDGRDTEAFFGQGTRLTVV.

V usage is TRBV9 and J usage is TRBJ2-7; possibly TRBD2 for D (5 bases). The CDR3 totals 14 residues. Trimming stripped 0 bases from V and 6 bases from J, with 13 bases between. Germline loops: CDR1 SGDLS, CDR2 YYNGEE. The CDR3 region is CASSVGSGSVEQYF. In nucleotides, the CDR3 is TGTGCCAGCAGCGTAGGGAGCGGAAGCGTCGAGCAGTACTTC.

Note on this clone: At one end, the junction sequence differs from germline, possibly due to a read error. The chain carries TRBV7-7 and TRBJ2-2; TRBD2 aligns across 13 bases. CDR3 length equals 16 residues. Per germline, CDR1 SSHAT and CDR2 FNYEAQ (reference sequence). In DNA form, the CDR3 reads TGTGCTAGCAGCTCGGGACTAGCGGGGCCAACCGGGGAGCTGTTTTTT. Translation: CASSSGLAGPTGELFF.

The V and J genes are TRBV19 and TRBJ1-5; the match to TRBD1 covers 7 bases. The CDR3 runs 13 residues. Trimming took 8 bases from V and 11 from J; bases not matched to a gene: 12. Germline V gene data show CDR1 as LNHDA and CDR2 as SQIVND (reference sequence). Written as DNA, the CDR3 is TGTGCCAGTCACTCGGGACAGTTTACAGCCCAGCATTTT. Protein: CASHSGQFTAQHF.

The V call is TRBV7-9, the J call TRBJ2-2, with D perhaps matching TRBD1 (5 bases). Looked up from germline, CDR1 is SEHNR and CDR2 is FQNEAQ (reference sequence). V lost 0 bases and J lost 3, with 8 bases in between. This CDR3 contains 15 residues. This chain's CDR3 is CASSLAGLYTGELFF. CDR3 DNA sequence: TGTGCCAGCAGCTTAGCGGGGCTGTACACCGGGGAGCTGTTTTTT.

This clone was detected only once. The CDR3 DNA is TGTGCCATCAGTGAGAGAAGCGGGAGCGGCGTCACCGGGGAGCTGTTTTTT. It yields the protein CAISERSGSGVTGELFF. The chain combines TRBV10-3 with TRBJ2-2; 8 bases align to TRBD2. The CDR3 length is 17 residues. Trimming cost V 2 bases and J 4 bases; bases outside gene matches: 9. CDR1 is ENHRY, CDR2 SYGVKD, per germline.

The chain has TRBV3-1 (or the pseudogene TRBV3-2) and TRBJ2-7; 14 nucleotides line up with TRBD2. The CDR3 is 17 residues long. CDR1 is LGHDT and CDR2 is YNNKEL in the germline V gene (reference sequence). J lost 0 bases, V lost 3 bases, and 4 bases had no gene match. The DNA for the CDR3 is TGTGCCAGCAGCCAGACTAGCGGGGGGGTGAGCTCCTACGAGCAGTACTTC. This sequence encodes CASSQTSGGVSSYEQYF.

This clone was seen a single time. CDR3 protein: CASSSQLAGGPGENIQYF. CDR3 nucleotides: TGTGCCAGCAGCTCCCAGTTAGCGGGGGGCCCAGGAGAAAACATTCAGTACTTC. This sequence joins TRBV9 and TRBJ2-4, with 10 positions matching TRBD2. The CDR3 length is 18 residues. Germline assignment: CDR1 SGDLS and CDR2 YYNGEE. The ends lost 4 bases at V and 5 bases at J; junction bases unmatched: 15. The full variable domain, its missing parts supplied by reference TRBV9 and TRBJ2-4, is DSGVTQTPKHLITATGQRVTLRCSPRSGDLSVYWYQQSLDQGLQFLIQYYNGEERAKGNILERFSAQQFPDLHSELNLSSLELGDSALYFCASSSQLAGGPGENIQYFGAGTRLSVL.